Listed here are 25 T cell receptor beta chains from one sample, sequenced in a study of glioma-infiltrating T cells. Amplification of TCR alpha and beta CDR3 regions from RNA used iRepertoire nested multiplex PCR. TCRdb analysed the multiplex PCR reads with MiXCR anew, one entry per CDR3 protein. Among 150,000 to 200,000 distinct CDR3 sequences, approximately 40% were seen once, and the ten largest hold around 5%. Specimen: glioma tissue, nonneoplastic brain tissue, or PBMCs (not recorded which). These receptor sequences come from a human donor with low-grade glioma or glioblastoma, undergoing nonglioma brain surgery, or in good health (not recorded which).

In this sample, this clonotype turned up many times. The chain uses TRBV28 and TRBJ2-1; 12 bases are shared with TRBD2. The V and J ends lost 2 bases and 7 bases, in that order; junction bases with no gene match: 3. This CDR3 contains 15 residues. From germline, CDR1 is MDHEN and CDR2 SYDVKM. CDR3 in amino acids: CASSLPTSGRNEQFF. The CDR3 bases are TGTGCCAGCAGTTTACCTACTAGCGGGAGGAATGAGCAGTTCTTC.

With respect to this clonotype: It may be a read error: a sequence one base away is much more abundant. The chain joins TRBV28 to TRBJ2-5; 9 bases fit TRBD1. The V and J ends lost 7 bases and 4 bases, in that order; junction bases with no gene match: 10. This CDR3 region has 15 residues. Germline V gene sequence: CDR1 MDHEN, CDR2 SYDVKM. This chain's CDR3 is CASTWQRQGGETQYF. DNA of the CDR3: TGTGCCAGCACTTGGCAACGACAGGGGGGAGAGACCCAGTACTTC. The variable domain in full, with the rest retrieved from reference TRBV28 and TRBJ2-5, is DVKVTQSSRYLVKRTGEKVFLECVQDMDHENMFWYRQDPGLGLRLIYFSYDVKMKEKGDIPEGYSVSREKKERFSLILESASTNQTSMYLCASTWQRQGGETQYFGPGTRLLVL.

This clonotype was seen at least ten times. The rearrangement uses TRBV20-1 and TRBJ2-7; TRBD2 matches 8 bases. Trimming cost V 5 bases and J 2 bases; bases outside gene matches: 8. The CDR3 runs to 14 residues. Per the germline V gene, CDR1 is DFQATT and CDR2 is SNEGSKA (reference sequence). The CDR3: CSAYSAGATYEQYF. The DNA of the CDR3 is TGCAGTGCTTACTCAGCGGGAGCCACCTACGAGCAGTACTTC.

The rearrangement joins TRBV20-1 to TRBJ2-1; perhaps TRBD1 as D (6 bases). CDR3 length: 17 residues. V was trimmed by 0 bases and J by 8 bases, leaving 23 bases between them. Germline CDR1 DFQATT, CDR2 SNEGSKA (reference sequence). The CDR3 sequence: CSARDFLNSRGSDEQFF. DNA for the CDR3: TGCAGTGCTAGAGATTTCCTAAATAGCAGGGGCTCGGATGAGCAGTTCTTC.

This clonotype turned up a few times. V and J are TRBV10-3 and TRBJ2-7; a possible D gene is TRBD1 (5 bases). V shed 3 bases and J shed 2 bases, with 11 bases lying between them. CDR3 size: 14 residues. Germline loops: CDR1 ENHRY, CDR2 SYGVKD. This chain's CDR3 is CAISDSGLTYEQYF. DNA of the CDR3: TGTGCCATCAGTGATTCAGGGCTAACCTACGAGCAGTACTTC.

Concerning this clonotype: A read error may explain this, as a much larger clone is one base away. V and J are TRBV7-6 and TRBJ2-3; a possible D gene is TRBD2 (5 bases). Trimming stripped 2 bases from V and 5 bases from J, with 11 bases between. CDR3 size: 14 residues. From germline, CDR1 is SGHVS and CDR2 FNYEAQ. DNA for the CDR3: TGTGCCAGCAGCTTAAGCGGAAAGCAAGATACGCAGTATTTT. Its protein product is CASSLSGKQDTQYF.

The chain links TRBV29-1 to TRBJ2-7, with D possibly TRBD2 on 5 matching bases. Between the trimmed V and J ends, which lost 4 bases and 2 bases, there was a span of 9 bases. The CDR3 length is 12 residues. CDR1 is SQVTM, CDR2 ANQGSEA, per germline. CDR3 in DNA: TGCAGCGTTGTGGAGGAAGCCTACGAGCAGTACTTC. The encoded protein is CSVVEEAYEQYF.

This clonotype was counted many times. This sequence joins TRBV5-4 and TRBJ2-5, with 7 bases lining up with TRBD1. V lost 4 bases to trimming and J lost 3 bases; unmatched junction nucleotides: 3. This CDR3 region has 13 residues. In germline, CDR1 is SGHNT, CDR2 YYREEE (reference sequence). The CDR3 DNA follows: TGTGCCAGCAGCCACGGACAGGAAGAGACCCAGTACTTC. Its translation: CASSHGQEETQYF.

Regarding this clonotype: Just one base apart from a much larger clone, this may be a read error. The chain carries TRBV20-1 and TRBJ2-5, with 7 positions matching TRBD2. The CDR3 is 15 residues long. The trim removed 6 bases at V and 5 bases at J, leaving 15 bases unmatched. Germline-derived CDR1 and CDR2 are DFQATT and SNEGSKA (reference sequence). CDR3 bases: TGCAGTGCGACCTCCACGGGACTACATTCGGAGACCCAGTACTTC. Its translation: CSATSTGLHSETQYF.

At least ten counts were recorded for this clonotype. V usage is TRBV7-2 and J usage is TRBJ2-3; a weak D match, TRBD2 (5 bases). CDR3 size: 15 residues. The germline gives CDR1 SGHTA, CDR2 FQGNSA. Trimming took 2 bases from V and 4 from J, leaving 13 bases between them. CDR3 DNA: TGTGCCAGCAGCTTACAGGACTCTATCGCAGATACGCAGTATTTT. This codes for CASSLQDSIADTQYF.

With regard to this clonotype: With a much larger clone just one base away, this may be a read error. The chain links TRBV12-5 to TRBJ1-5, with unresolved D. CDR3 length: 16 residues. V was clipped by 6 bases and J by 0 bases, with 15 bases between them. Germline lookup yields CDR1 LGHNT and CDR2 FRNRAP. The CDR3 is CASGPERHYSNQPQHF. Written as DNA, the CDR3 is TGTGCTAGTGGCCCAGAGAGGCACTATAGCAATCAGCCCCAGCATTTT. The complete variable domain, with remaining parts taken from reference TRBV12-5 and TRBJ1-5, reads DARVTQTPRHKVTEMGQEVTMRCQPILGHNTVFWYRQTMMQGLELLAYFRNRAPLDDSGMPKDRFSAEMPDATLATLKIQPSEPRDSAVYFCASGPERHYSNQPQHFGDGTRLSIL.

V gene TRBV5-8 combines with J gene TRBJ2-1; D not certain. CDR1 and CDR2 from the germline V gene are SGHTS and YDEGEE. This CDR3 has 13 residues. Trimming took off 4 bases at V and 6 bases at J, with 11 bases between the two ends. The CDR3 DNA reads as TGTGCCAGCAGCCAAGAATCGGCCAATGAGCAGTTCTTC. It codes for CASSQESANEQFF.

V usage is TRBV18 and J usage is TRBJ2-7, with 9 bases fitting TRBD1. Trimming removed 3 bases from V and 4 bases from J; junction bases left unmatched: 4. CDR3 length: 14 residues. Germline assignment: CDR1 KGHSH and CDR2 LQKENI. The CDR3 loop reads CASSPGTGHYEQYF. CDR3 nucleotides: TGTGCCAGCTCACCCGGGACAGGGCATTACGAGCAGTACTTC.

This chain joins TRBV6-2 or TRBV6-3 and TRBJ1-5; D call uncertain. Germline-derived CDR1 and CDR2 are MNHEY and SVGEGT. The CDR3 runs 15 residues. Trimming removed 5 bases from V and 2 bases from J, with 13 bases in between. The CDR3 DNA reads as TGTGCCAGCAGTCCCAGGAAAGCCGGCAATCAGCCCCAGCATTTT. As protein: CASSPRKAGNQPQHF.

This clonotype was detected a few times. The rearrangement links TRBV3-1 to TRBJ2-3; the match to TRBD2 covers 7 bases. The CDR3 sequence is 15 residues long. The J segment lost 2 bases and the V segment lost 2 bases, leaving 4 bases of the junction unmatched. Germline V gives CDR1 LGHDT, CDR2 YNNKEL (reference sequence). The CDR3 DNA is TGTGCCAGCAGCCAATCAGGGACTACCACAGATACGCAGTATTTT. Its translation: CASSQSGTTTDTQYF.

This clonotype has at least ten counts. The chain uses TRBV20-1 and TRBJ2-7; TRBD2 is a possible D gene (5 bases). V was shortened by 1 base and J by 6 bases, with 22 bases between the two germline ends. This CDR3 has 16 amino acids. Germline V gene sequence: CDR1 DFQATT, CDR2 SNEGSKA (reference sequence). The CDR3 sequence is CSARVPSGRTVGEQYF. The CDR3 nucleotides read TGCAGTGCTAGAGTACCCAGCGGCAGAACCGTCGGCGAGCAGTACTTC.

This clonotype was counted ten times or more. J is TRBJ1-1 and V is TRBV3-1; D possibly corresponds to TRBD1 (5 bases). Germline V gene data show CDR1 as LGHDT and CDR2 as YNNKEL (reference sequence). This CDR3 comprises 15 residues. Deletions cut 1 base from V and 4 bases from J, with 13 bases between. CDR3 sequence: CASSQAQQGSTEAFF. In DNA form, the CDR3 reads TGTGCCAGCAGCCAAGCTCAGCAGGGCTCCACTGAAGCTTTCTTT.

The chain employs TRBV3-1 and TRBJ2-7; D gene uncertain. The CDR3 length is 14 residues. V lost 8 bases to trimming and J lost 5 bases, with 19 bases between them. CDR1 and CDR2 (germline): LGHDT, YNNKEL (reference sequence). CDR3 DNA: TGTGCCAGCGGAGACTCCGACCAATCCCACGAGCAGTACTTC. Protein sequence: CASGDSDQSHEQYF.

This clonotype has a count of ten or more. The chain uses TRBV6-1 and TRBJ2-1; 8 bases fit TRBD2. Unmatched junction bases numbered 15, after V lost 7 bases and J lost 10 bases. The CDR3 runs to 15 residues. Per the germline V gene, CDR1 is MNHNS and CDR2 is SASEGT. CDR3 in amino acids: CASTLIGGAPREQFF. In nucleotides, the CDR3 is TGTGCCAGCACCCTAATCGGGGGGGCCCCCCGGGAGCAGTTCTTC.

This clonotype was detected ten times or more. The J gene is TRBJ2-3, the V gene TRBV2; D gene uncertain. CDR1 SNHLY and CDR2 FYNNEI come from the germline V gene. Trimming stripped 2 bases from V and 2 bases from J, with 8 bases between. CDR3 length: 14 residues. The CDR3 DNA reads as TGTGCCAGCAGTGAACGGCTATACACAGATACGCAGTATTTT. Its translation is CASSERLYTDTQYF.

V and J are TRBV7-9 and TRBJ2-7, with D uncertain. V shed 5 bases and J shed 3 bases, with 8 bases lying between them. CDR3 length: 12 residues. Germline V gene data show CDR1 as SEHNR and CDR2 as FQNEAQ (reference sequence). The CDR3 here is CASSINLYEQYF. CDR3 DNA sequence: TGTGCCAGCAGCATAAATCTCTACGAGCAGTACTTC.

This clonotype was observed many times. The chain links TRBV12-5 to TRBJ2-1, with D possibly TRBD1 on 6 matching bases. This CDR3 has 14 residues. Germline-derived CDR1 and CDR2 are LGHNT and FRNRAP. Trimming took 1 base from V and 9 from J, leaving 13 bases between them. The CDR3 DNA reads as TGTGCTAGTGGTTTGGACACAGGGTCGCCTGAGCAGTTCTTC. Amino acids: CASGLDTGSPEQFF.

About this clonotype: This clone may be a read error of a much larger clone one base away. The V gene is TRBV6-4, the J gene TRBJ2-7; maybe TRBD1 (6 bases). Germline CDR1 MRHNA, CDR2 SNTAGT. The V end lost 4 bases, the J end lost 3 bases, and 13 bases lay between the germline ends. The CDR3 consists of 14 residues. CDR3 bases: TGTGCCAGCAGTGTGTCTAGGGGGAACTACGAGCAGTACTTC. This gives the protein CASSVSRGNYEQYF.

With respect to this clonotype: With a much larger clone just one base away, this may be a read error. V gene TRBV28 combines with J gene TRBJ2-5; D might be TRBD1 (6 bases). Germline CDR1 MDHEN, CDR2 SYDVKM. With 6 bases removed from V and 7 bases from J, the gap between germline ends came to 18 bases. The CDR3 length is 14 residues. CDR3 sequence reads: CASRWGLWGGTQYF. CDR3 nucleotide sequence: TGTGCCAGCAGGTGGGGGCTCTGGGGCGGGACCCAGTACTTC.

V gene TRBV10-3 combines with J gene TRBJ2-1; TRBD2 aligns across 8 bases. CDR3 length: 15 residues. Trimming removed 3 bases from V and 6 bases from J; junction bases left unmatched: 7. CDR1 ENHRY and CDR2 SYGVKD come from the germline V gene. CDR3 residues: CAISDRRGTSNEQFF. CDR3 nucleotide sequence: TGTGCCATCAGTGACCGCCGGGGGACTAGCAATGAGCAGTTCTTC.